These T cell receptor beta chains were read from a single sample in a study of post-analysis software for immune sequencing data. Each CDR3 protein gets one entry after TCRdb re-called the PCR reads with MiXCR. This table holds some 690,000 distinct CDR3 sequences, 55% to 60% found once. The sequenced material came from blood. These TCRs come from a girl aged 2-9 years with multiple sclerosis. Each CDR3 is given with its conserved first and last residue. The D gene is left open where the match is weak. Size values are once, few and many counts, or a class for expanded clones, and some rows have none.

-	TRBV24-1	TRBJ2-1	TRBD1	CATSGDRDLLFF	TGTGCCACCAGTGGGGACAGGGACCTGCTGTTCTTC
-	TRBV4-3	TRBJ2-7	-	CASSQQAGWASYEQYF	TGCGCCAGCAGCCAACAGGCCGGGTGGGCTTCCTACGAGCAGTACTTC
-	TRBV19	TRBJ1-2	-	CASSIGGLQTANYGYTF	TGTGCCAGTAGTATTGGTGGACTTCAGACGGCAAACTATGGCTACACCTTC
once	TRBV5-1	TRBJ2-3	TRBD2	CASSSLGLAGGARTDTQYF	TGCGCCAGCAGCTCCCTAGGACTAGCGGGGGGGGCCCGCACAGATACGCAGTATTTT
-	TRBV30	TRBJ1-2	-	CAWRITGRDGYTF	TGTGCCTGGAGGATAACAGGGAGAGATGGCTACACCTTC
few	TRBV6-1	TRBJ2-3	TRBD2	CASTMGGGADTQYF	TGTGCCAGCACTATGGGGGGGGGAGCAGATACGCAGTATTTT
-	TRBV7-2	TRBJ2-4	TRBD1	CASSLVVDRVAKNIQYF	TGTGCCAGCAGCTTAGTGGTGGACAGGGTGGCCAAAAACATTCAGTACTTC
-	TRBV12-3/TRBV12-4	TRBJ1-5	-	CASSGGVQPQHF	TGTGCCAGTTCCGGGGGCGTTCAGCCCCAGCATTTT
-	TRBV6-6	TRBJ2-1	-	CASSYSTVRENEQFF	TGTGCCAGCAGTTACTCGACGGTCCGTGAGAATGAGCAGTTCTTC
-	TRBV6-5	TRBJ2-1	-	CASSYGVRGNEQFF	TGTGCCAGCAGTTACGGGGTCAGGGGCAATGAGCAGTTCTTC
-	TRBV5-1	TRBJ1-1	-	CASSYNVGWGNSNTEAFF	TGCGCCAGCAGCTATAATGTGGGTTGGGGTAATTCGAACACTGAAGCTTTCTTT
-	TRBV20-1	TRBJ2-4	-	CSARDSRAGQQYF	TGCAGTGCTAGAGATTCTAGAGCTGGCCAGCAGTACTTC
few	TRBV27	TRBJ1-5	TRBD1	CASSFSTGGRSNQPQHF	TGTGCCAGCAGTTTCTCGACAGGGGGCCGGAGCAATCAGCCCCAGCATTTT
-	TRBV11-3	TRBJ2-3	TRBD1	CASSPWGDRETDTQYF	TGTGCCAGCAGCCCCTGGGGGGACAGGGAAACAGATACGCAGTATTTT
-	TRBV29-1	TRBJ2-1	-	CSVEDGAVSSYNEQFF	TGCAGCGTTGAAGATGGAGCGGTTAGCTCCTACAATGAGCAGTTCTTC
once	TRBV15	TRBJ2-2	TRBD2	CATSRDVLADYGELFF	TGTGCCACCAGCAGAGATGTACTAGCGGACTACGGGGAGCTGTTTTTT
-	TRBV29-1	TRBJ1-2	-	CSVESAGLGYTF	TGCAGCGTTGAGTCGGCAGGGCTAGGCTACACCTTC
few	TRBV20-1	TRBJ2-3	-	CSAREGGTDTQYF	TGCAGTGCTAGAGAAGGTGGGACAGATACGCAGTATTTT
-	TRBV7-9	TRBJ1-2	TRBD1	CASSWTGGNYGYTF	TGTGCCAGCAGCTGGACAGGGGGGAACTATGGCTACACCTTC
-	TRBV4-3	TRBJ2-2	TRBD2	CASSLDLAATGELFF	TGCGCCAGCAGCCTTGACCTAGCGGCCACCGGGGAGCTGTTTTTT
few	TRBV24-1	TRBJ1-5	-	CATSGGGNQPQHF	TGTGCCACCAGTGGCGGAGGGAATCAGCCCCAGCATTTT
few	TRBV5-1	TRBJ1-5	TRBD1	CASSSRLWTGPNQPQHF	TGCGCCAGCAGCTCCCGACTTTGGACAGGTCCCAATCAGCCCCAGCATTTT
once	TRBV7-2	TRBJ2-1	TRBD1	CASSLGGVGQGGYEQFF	TGTGCCAGCAGCTTAGGAGGCGTGGGACAGGGGGGTTATGAGCAGTTCTTC
-	TRBV29-1	TRBJ1-1	TRBD1	CSVPTGVGTEAFF	TGCAGCGTACCGACAGGGGTCGGAACTGAAGCTTTCTTT
-	TRBV29-1	TRBJ1-2	TRBD1	CSGAPGTGGYGYTF	TGCAGCGGTGCCCCCGGGACAGGGGGGTATGGCTACACCTTC
few	TRBV29-1	TRBJ2-2	-	CSVRDGGELFF	TGCAGCGTTCGGGACGGGGGGGAGCTGTTTTTT
-	TRBV27	TRBJ2-4	TRBD2	CASSSASGRPKNIQYF	TGTGCCAGCAGTTCTGCTAGCGGGAGGCCTAAAAACATTCAGTACTTC
-	TRBV6-5	TRBJ1-2	-	CASSYKRADYGYTF	TGTGCCAGCAGTTACAAGAGGGCAGACTATGGCTACACCTTC
-	TRBV27	TRBJ1-5	-	CASSLISGGIQPQHF	TGTGCCAGCAGTTTAATATCGGGGGGCATTCAGCCCCAGCATTTT
-	TRBV10-3	TRBJ1-1	-	CAISVEPGNTEAFF	TGTGCCATCAGCGTAGAGCCCGGGAACACTGAAGCTTTCTTT
-	TRBV20-1	TRBJ2-3	TRBD2	CSARDPAGGWADTQYF	TGCAGTGCTAGAGATCCGGCGGGAGGGTGGGCAGATACGCAGTATTTT
-	TRBV4-1	TRBJ2-2	-	CASSQDKGTPLNTGELFF	TGCGCCAGCAGCCAAGACAAAGGGACTCCCTTGAACACCGGGGAGCTGTTTTTT
-	TRBV6-4	TRBJ2-3	-	CASSETGISTDTQYF	TGTGCCAGCAGTGAGACGGGCATTTCCACAGATACGCAGTATTTT
once	TRBV5-1	TRBJ1-1	TRBD1	CASRRTGGGANTEAFF	TGCGCCAGCAGGCGGACAGGCGGAGGGGCGAACACTGAAGCTTTCTTT
-	TRBV11-2	TRBJ2-3	-	CASSLVDNTDTQYF	TGTGCCAGCAGCCTAGTGGATAACACAGATACGCAGTATTTT
-	TRBV20-1	TRBJ1-5	-	CSASGSNQNQPQHF	TGCAGTGCTTCAGGATCAAACCAGAATCAGCCCCAGCATTTT
-	TRBV5-1	TRBJ1-2	-	CASSLVGALHYGYTF	TGCGCCAGCAGCTTGGTTGGGGCCCTTCACTATGGCTACACCTTC
-	TRBV9	TRBJ2-1	TRBD2	CASSLTSGVNEQFF	TGTGCCAGCAGCTTGACTAGCGGCGTCAATGAGCAGTTCTTC
-	TRBV10-3	TRBJ2-5	-	CAISLSSHRGQETQYF	TGTGCCATCAGTCTCTCGTCCCACCGGGGGCAAGAGACCCAGTACTTC
-	TRBV7-3	TRBJ2-3	TRBD2	CASSRPTSGLLSSTDTQYF	TGTGCCAGCAGCCGCCCGACTAGCGGACTCTTGTCTAGCACAGATACGCAGTATTTT